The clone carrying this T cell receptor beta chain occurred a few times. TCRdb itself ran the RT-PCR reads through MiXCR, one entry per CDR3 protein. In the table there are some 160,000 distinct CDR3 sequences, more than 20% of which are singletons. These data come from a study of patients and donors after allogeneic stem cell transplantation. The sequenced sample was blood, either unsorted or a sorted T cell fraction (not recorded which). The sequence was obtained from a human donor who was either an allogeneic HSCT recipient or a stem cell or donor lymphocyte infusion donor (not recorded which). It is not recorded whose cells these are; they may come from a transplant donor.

CDR3 bases: TGTGCCAGCAGCTTAGCGCTTCGGGGGAATCAGCCCCAGCATTTT. This sequence encodes CASSLALRGNQPQHF. V usage is TRBV7-2 and J usage is TRBJ1-5, with a weak D call TRBD1 (5 bases). Germline assignment: CDR1 SGHTA and CDR2 FQGNSA. V lost 0 bases, J lost 4 bases, and 10 bases lay in between. There are 15 residues in the CDR3.